This TCR beta chain was retrieved from a study of monozygotic twins with inflammatory bowel disease. Turning to this clonotype: Its specificity is not known.

Looked up from germline, CDR1 is KGHSH and CDR2 is LQKENI. This CDR3 contains 11 residues. Notes on the study in general: Patient repertoire variability may have increased through differing immunosuppressive treatments.

UMIs that had a 6-nucleotide sample barcode were put in using template switching. For each CDR3 protein, TCRdb gives one entry from its re-call of the 5' RACE reads, without DNA. This repertoire includes approximately 100,000 distinct CDR3 sequences. This clonotype was obtained from a human donor with ulcerative colitis or Crohn's disease, or a healthy co-twin of an affected twin (not recorded which). The rearrangement joins TRBV18 to TRBJ2-7; TCRdb lists TRBD1, though no DNA is available to test this call. The sequenced material came from blood. This chain's CDR3 is CASSAGGEQYF.